This T cell receptor (beta chain) was found in a study of control samples from healthy donors and cancer patients. The V end was cut by 6 bases, the J end by 1 base, with 12 bases between. Germline V gene sequence: CDR1 SNHLY, CDR2 FYNNEI. The CDR3 runs 15 residues. This table comes from immunoSEQ multiplex PCR, and its TCRdb copy is limited to in-frame clones, with some not included. The sample consists of 84,000 or so clones, more than 65% of them appearing once. Sequenced material: PBMCs. The receptor was derived from a man between 60 and 70 years old with head and neck cancer. This chain joins TRBV2 and TRBJ2-2; possible D gene TRBD2, 6 bases. The CDR3 coding sequence is TGTGCCAGCAGGGGCGTGGGGGGGAACACCGGGGAGCTGTTTTTT. It encodes CASRGVGGNTGELFF.